The following is a TCR beta chain sequence with its context. The specificity of this receptor is unknown. Base qualities are not provided; no much larger clone lies one nucleotide away. Each collaborating institution followed its own protocols to collect whole blood in K2EDTA tubes. Collaborator samples were shipped for TCRbeta analysis as frozen whole blood, isolated PBMCs, or DNA extracted from either sample type. The immunoSEQ Assay, a bias-controlled multiplex PCR, was used to amplify TCRbeta CDR3 regions from genomic DNA. In the original analysis: Nucleated cell counts per sample were estimated from amplification of reference gene primers within the assay. Sequence reads were collapsed and filtered to measure the absolute abundance of every unique TCRbeta CDR3 rearrangement. For each sample, productive Simpson clonality was calculated as the square root of Simpson's diversity index over productive rearrangements. As stored in TCRdb, this immuneACCESS dataset retains in-frame rearrangements with V and J assigned. A fraction of the clones does not appear; measured against another copy, unresolved V genes explain less than half of the discrepancy, and the remainder lacks a known reason. Clone size and V and J calls were adopted from that table, with D and trimming inferred from the DNA. The sample has under 300,000 clones on record, 86% of them singletons. The biggest ten clones account for 3.6% of the sample.

The cysteine opens and the phenylalanine closes a CDR3 of 15 amino acids. Only the CDR3 DNA is retained, 45 bases long and in frame from the first base. The germline V gene yields MDHEN for CDR1 and SYDVKM for CDR2. Unmatched junction bases come to 5, with V trimmed by 4 bases and J by 6 bases. The entry originates in a study of blood T cell repertoires in COVID-19 (dated by TCRdb to about 2020). About the full investigation: The collaborator samples originated in the United States, Italy and Spain and spanned the acute and convalescent phases of COVID-19. Where available, HLA class I and class II types were obtained from metadata supplied by the sample provider rather than from assay-based typing. Sample metadata almost always included a de-identified subject ID, COVID-19 status, age in years and sex. The material from the prospective study consisted of cDNA or gDNA derived from T cells, B-cell-depleted T cells, or PBMCs. Deeply sampled blood TCRbeta repertoires from subjects exposed to, actively infected with, or recovered from COVID-19 were included in the dataset. The repertoires were released in a freely available public database intended as a resource for research on the immune response to SARS-CoV-2. Samples came from the ongoing ImmuneRACE study (first 160 participants) plus 1,254 subjects from 6 global collaborators.

Here is what the overall study found, with its caveats: The quantity of clinical and demographic metadata differed by source and by participant and was supplied without curation.

The chain employs TRBV28 and TRBJ1-4; 10 middle bases align to TRBD1. The receptor's source is a young man with active or convalescent COVID-19. What was sequenced was peripheral blood. Here the CDR3 is given as CASSSVGQGDEKLFF. The sequenced DNA: TGTGCCAGCAGTTCTGTCGGACAGGGGGATGAAAAACTGTTTTTT.